The clone carrying this T cell receptor (beta chain) was observed a few times. Investigators divided CD4+ cells into CD45RA+ naive and CD45RA-negative memory subsets. These data are taken from a study of shared clonotypes between healthy human individuals. This CDR3 contains 13 residues. Trimming pared 0 bases from V and 6 bases from J, leaving 9 bases between. CDR1 and CDR2 (germline): SGHTA, FQGTGA. Some clones are missing from TCRdb's copy, which holds only in-frame ones; the method was immunoSEQ multiplex PCR. The sample records under 1,100,000 clones, around 74% being singletons. The source of this sequence is a young man in good health. V and J are TRBV7-3 and TRBJ2-7, with D perhaps TRBD1 (5 bases). The sequencing input was memory CD4+ T cells sorted from blood. Subset specified: CD45RA-negative fraction. CDR3 in DNA: TGTGCCAGCAGCTTAACTGGGGCGCGCGAGCAGTACTTC. It encodes CASSLTGAREQYF.